This TCR beta chain comes out of a study of cytomegalovirus exposure and HLA in healthy donors. This clone came up once. Its specificity is unknown. The protocol was immunoSEQ multiplex PCR, while the TCRdb copy is restricted to in-frame clones and leaves out a portion. The data hold some 120,000 clones, with under 90% observed a single time. This CDR3 comprises 13 residues. The V end lost 3 bases, the J end lost 6 bases, and 13 bases lay between the germline ends. Germline CDR1 and CDR2: SGHRS and YFSETQ. Donors came from a validation cohort of over 100 subjects, distinct from the first 666-subject cohort. Findings of the study overall: High specificity and sensitivity for cytomegalovirus status were reported for the classifier.

This chain joins TRBV5-1 and TRBJ2-7, with TRBD2 as a possible D gene (6 bases). What was sequenced was PBMCs. This receptor was identified in a man younger than 45 in good health and CMV-seronegative. In DNA, the CDR3 is TGCGCCAGCAGCTGGGGGGTGGGGCGCGAGCAGTACTTC. This translates into CASSWGVGREQYF.